This T cell receptor (beta chain) was sequenced for a study of cytomegalovirus exposure and HLA in healthy donors. Findings of the study overall: For most TCR beta V segments, an earlier analysis put the productive rate at about 90% or about 30% of the time.

The CDR3 spans 13 residues. CDR1 and CDR2 from the germline V gene are SQVTM and ANQGSEA. As to this clone: The target antigen is unknown.

The study ran its PCR with 60 Vbeta and 13 Jbeta primers. Sequencing was performed with immunoSEQ multiplex PCR; in TCRdb, only in-frame clones are kept and a portion is missing. This sample carries more than 200,000 clones, roughly four fifths of them seen once, and the ten largest clones take around 0.2%. V and J are TRBV29-1 and TRBJ2-5; D is perhaps TRBD1 (7 bases). The DNA end is a closer match to TRBJ2-7, so the J assignment may be wrong. The receptor was derived from a girl aged 2-10 years in good health and CMV-seronegative. Sequencing was carried out using PBMCs. The CDR3 region is CSVGGQSGYEQYF. In nucleotides, the CDR3 is TGCAGCGTGGGGGGACAGTCCGGCTACGAGCAGTACTTC.